This T cell receptor (beta chain) was found in a study of identical twins. Using its own MiXCR run on the 5' RACE reads, TCRdb lists one record per CDR3 protein. The sample lists just over 450,000 distinct CDR3 sequences, more than 13% occurring once. With regard to this clonotype: Its antigen remains unidentified.

Study results and limitations: Twin-shared out-of-frame alpha sequences were enriched for low generation probability.

Germline V gene lookup returns CDR1 SGHTA and CDR2 FQGNSA. The CDR3 sequence is 17 residues long. V lost 2 bases, J lost 0 bases, and 6 bases stayed unmatched. These data were also filed under a second study, of yellow fever vaccine responses in identical twins.

The sequence came from a woman under 30 in good health. The chain links TRBV7-2 to TRBJ2-3; 9 bases agree with TRBD2. Sequencing used CD4+ T cells sorted from blood. This CDR3 is CASSLLPSGVSTDTQYF. The CDR3 nucleotides read TGTGCCAGCAGCTTATTACCTAGCGGGGTGAGCACAGATACGCAGTATTTT.